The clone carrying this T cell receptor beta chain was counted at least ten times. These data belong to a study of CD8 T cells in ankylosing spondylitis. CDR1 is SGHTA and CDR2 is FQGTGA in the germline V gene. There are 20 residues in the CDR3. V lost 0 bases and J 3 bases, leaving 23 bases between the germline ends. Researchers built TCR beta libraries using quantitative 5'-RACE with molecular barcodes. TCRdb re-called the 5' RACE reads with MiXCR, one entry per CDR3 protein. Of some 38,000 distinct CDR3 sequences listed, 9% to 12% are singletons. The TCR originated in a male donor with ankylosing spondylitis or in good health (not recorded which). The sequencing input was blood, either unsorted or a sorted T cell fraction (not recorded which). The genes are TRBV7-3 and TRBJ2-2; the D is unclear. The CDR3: CASSLTMLRRCGEYTGELFF. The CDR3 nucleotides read TGTGCCAGCAGCTTAACCATGCTAAGGCGGTGTGGGGAATACACCGGGGAGCTGTTTTTT.